This T cell receptor beta chain was sequenced for a study of tumor and adjacent non-tumor tissue in lung cancer. Overall study: Each sample yielded 3.5 million to 5 million productive TCRbeta reads on average. Study-wide results and limits: Top 100 clones took a larger repertoire share in normal lung.

No cell sorting was done before RNA was extracted from the tissue. CDR3 size: 13 residues. Germline-derived CDR1 and CDR2 are SGHAT and FQNNGV. As regards this clonotype: Its antigen is as yet unknown. The junction departs from germline at one end; a sequencing error may be responsible.

A modified ARM-PCR protocol with three rounds of nested PCR amplified TCRbeta. TCRdb processed the multiplex PCR reads anew with MiXCR; each CDR3 protein has one entry. The profile shows 200,000 to 250,000 distinct CDR3 sequences, about 76% of them singletons. Material: lung tumor tissue. This chain links TRBV11-2 with TRBJ2-7; unclear D gene. This TCR was recovered from a man aged 55 to 70 with non-small cell lung cancer. DNA for the CDR3: TGTGTCAGCAACTTAGAAACGCTCTACGAGCAGTACTTC. Translated: CVSNLETLYEQYF.